The 14 T cell receptor beta chains in this list originate from one sample, sequenced in a study of cytomegalovirus exposure and HLA in healthy donors. Assay: immunoSEQ multiplex PCR; the TCRdb copy retains only in-frame clones and omits some. This sample has around 52,000 clones, with 85% to 95% found just once. The sequencing input was PBMCs. The receptor set was obtained from a woman aged 18-35 years in good health and CMV-seronegative.

This chain joins TRBV2 and TRBJ1-6, with TRBD1 matching over 8 bases. Trimming at V came to 6 bases and at J to 7 bases, leaving 8 bases not matched to a gene. Germline assignment: CDR1 SNHLY and CDR2 FYNNEI. This CDR3 contains 15 residues. CDR3 in DNA: TGTGCCAGCAGGGGTCTCAGGGGGCGAAATTCACCCCTCCACTTT. Encoded protein: CASRGLRGRNSPLHF.

V gene TRBV2 combines with J gene TRBJ2-3, with 8 bases fitting TRBD2. This CDR3 has 16 residues. Germline loops: CDR1 SNHLY, CDR2 FYNNEI. Trimming removed 4 bases from V and 3 bases from J; junction bases left unmatched: 9. The CDR3 DNA reads as TGTGCCAGCAGTGGGAGGGAGACTAGCGTGACAGATACGCAGTATTTT. The encoded protein is CASSGRETSVTDTQYF.

The chain couples TRBV19 to TRBJ2-2; 10 bases match TRBD2. There are 16 residues in the CDR3. Germline V gene sequence: CDR1 LNHDA, CDR2 SQIVND (reference sequence). The V and J ends lost 6 bases and 6 bases, in that order; junction bases with no gene match: 10. The CDR3 is CASSERGGSGAGELFF. The CDR3 region has the DNA TGTGCCAGTAGCGAGCGGGGGGGCTCTGGAGCCGGGGAGCTGTTTTTT.

The J gene is TRBJ2-5, the V gene TRBV7-9; 9 bases map to TRBD1. V was pared by 5 bases and J by 2 bases, with 3 bases of the junction left unmatched. CDR3 length equals 14 residues. Germline V gene data show CDR1 as SEHNR and CDR2 as FQNEAQ (reference sequence). The CDR3 region has the DNA TGTGCCAGCAGCCGGGACAGGGAGCAAGAGACCCAGTACTTC. Translation: CASSRDREQETQYF.

The chain is built from TRBV4-2 and TRBJ1-6, with TRBD1 matching 8 bases. The V segment lost 3 bases and the J segment 8 bases; nucleotides outside the gene matches: 6. Germline assignment: CDR1 LGHNA and CDR2 YNFKEQ. This CDR3 is 15 amino acids long. In DNA form, the CDR3 reads TGTGCCAGCAGCCAGAGCACAGGGGGGGATTCACCCCTCCACTTT. As protein: CASSQSTGGDSPLHF.

The genes are TRBV6-6 and TRBJ2-1, with 7 bases that match TRBD2. This CDR3 has 14 amino acids. J lost 7 bases, V lost 5 bases, and 8 bases had no gene match. Germline loops: CDR1 MNHNY, CDR2 SVGAGI (reference sequence). The CDR3 sequence is CASSLTSSRNEQFF. Written as DNA, the CDR3 is TGTGCCAGCAGTCTGACTAGCTCCCGTAATGAGCAGTTCTTC.

The chain couples TRBV9 to TRBJ1-5; D is unclear. With 0 bases removed from V and 5 bases from J, the gap between germline ends came to 12 bases. CDR1 and CDR2 from the germline V gene are SGDLS and YYNGEE. The CDR3 runs 15 residues. The CDR3 nucleotides are TGTGCCAGCAGCGTAGGTTTAGCAAACCATCAGCCCCAGCATTTT. This encodes CASSVGLANHQPQHF.

The genes are TRBV11-2 and TRBJ2-1, with 8 bases lining up with TRBD1. Germline V lookup: CDR1 SGHAT, CDR2 FQNNGV. The CDR3 covers 13 residues. V shed 3 bases and J 10 bases; nucleotides not matched to a gene: 5. The CDR3 region is CASSLGQAREQFF. CDR3 bases: TGTGCCAGCAGCTTGGGACAGGCGCGGGAGCAGTTCTTC.

The chain carries TRBV9 and TRBJ2-3, with D unresolved. The germline gives CDR1 SGDLS, CDR2 YYNGEE. The V end was cut by 0 bases, the J end by 6 bases, with 5 bases between. CDR3 length: 12 amino acids. The DNA of the CDR3 is TGTGCCAGCAGCGTAGGGCCGGATACGCAGTATTTT. It encodes CASSVGPDTQYF.

V gene TRBV2 combines with J gene TRBJ2-7; 10 nucleotides match TRBD2. Germline CDR1 reads SNHLY; CDR2 reads FYNNEI. The length of the CDR3 is 18 residues. V dropped 6 bases and J dropped 0; count of bases not matched to a gene: 14. CDR3 nucleotides: TGTGCCAGCAGGGAGCTCGGGCTAGCGGGGGCCACCTCCTACGAGCAGTACTTC. Translating it yields CASRELGLAGATSYEQYF.

The genes are TRBV6-1 and TRBJ1-1; D unresolved. The germline CDR1 and CDR2 sequences are MNHNS and SASEGT. CDR3 length: 15 residues. V lost 3 bases and J 3 bases, leaving 14 bases between the germline ends. In nucleotides, the CDR3 is TGTGCCAGCAGTGATAAGGAGGCTGGGCACACTGAAGCTTTCTTT. Its translation: CASSDKEAGHTEAFF.

J is TRBJ2-1 and V is TRBV6-4, with 14 bases identical to TRBD2. Germline CDR1 is MRHNA and CDR2 is SNTAGT. After removal of 4 bases from V and 6 bases from J, the junction contained 2 bases not matched to a gene. The CDR3 has 15 amino acids. The CDR3 loop is CASSAGTSGGNEQFF. CDR3 bases: TGTGCCAGCAGTGCCGGGACTAGCGGGGGCAATGAGCAGTTCTTC.

This chain connects TRBV10-1 to TRBJ2-2; D gene unclear. The V gene's germline CDR1 is WNHNN and CDR2 SYGVQD (reference sequence). Trimming cost V 2 bases and J 2 bases, with 9 bases left between them. CDR3 length equals 15 residues. Written as DNA, the CDR3 is TGCGCCAGCAGTGAGATGCGGCTCAACACCGGGGAGCTGTTTTTT. It codes for CASSEMRLNTGELFF.

The chain links TRBV7-2 to TRBJ1-2; D unresolved. Trimming stripped 6 bases from V and 4 bases from J, with 12 bases between. This CDR3 is 13 amino acids long. Looked up from germline, CDR1 is SGHTA and CDR2 is FQGNSA. DNA for the CDR3: TGTGCCAGCAGTTCACGGAGTATCTATGGCTACACCTTC. Protein product: CASSSRSIYGYTF.